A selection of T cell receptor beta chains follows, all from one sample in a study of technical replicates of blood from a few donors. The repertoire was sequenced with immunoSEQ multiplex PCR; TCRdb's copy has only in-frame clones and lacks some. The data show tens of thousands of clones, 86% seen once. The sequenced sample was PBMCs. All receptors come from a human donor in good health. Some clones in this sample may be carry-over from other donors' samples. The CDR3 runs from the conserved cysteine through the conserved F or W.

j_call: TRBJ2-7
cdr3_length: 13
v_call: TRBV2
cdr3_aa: CASRRTSGGTPLF

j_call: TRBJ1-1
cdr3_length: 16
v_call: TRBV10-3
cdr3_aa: CAISHDRSLLNTEAFF

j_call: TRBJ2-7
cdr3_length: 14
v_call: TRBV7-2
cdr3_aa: CASSLTSGDYEQYF

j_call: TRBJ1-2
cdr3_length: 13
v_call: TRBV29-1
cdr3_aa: CSVVGGTNYGYTF

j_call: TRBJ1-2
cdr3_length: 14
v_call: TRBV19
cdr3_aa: CASSTGQGFVGYTF

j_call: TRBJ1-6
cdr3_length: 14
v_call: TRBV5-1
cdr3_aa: CASSLTGVNSPLHF

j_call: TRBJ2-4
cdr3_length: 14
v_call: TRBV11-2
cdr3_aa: CASSSRVPKNIQYF

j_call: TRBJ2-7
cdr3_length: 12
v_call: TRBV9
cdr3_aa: CASSVGEYEQYF

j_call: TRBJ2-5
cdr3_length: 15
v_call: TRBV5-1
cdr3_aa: CASSSGTSLQETQYF

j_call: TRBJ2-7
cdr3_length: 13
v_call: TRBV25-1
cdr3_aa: CASSSGQGYEQYF

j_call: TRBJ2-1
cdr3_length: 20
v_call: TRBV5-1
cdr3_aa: CASSLARWGSGASSYNEQFF

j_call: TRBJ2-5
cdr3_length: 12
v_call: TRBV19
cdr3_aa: CASRLAGETQYF

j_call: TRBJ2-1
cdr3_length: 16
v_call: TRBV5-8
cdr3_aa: CASSLGHGGAPNEQFF

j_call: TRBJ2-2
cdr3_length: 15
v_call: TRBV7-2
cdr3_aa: CASSRLDSNTGELFF

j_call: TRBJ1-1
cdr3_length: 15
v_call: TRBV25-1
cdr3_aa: CASSSRPRGKGEAFF

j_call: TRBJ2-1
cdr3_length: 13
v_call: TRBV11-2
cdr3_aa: CASRGLSGNEQFF

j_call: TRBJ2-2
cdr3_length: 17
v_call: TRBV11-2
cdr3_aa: CASSSIDGGPGTGELFF

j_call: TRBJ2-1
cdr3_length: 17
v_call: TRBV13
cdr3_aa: CASSPDSLAGGYNEQFF

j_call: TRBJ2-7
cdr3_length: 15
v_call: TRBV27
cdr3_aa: CASSPGQGAIYEQYF

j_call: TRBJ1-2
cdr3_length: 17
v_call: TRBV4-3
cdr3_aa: CASSQGSGTGNPYGYTF

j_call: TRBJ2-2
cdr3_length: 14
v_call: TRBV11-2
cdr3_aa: CASSAIKGAGELFF

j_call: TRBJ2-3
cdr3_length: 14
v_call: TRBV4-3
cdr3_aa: CASSQDASSDTQYF

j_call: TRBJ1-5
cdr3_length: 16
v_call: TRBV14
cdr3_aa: CASSPRTGGAGQPQHF

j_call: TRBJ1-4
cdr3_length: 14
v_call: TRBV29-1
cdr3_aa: CSVEGAATNEKLFF

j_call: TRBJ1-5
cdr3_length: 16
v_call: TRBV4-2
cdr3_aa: CASSQEARTGNQPQHF

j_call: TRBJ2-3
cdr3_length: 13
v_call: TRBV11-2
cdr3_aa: CASSLDIADTQYF

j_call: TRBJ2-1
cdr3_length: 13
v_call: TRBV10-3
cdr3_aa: CAISDMGPNEQFF

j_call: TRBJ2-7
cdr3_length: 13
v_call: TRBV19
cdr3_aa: CARETNKDYEQYF

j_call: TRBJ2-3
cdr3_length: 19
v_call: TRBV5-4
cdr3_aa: CASSLKGTSVPRPTDTQYF

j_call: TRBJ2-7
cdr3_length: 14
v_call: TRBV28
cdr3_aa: CASSSSGSVYEQYF

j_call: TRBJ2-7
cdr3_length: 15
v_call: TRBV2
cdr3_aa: CASTERLAGTYEQYF

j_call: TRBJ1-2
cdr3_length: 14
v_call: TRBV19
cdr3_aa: CASSIPGTSNGYTF

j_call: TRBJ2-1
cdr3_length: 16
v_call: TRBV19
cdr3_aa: CASSEIAGGLQNEQFF